These 29 T cell receptor beta chains share one sample of origin, sequenced in a study of neoadjuvant anti-PD-1 for oral cavity cancer. The protocol was immunoSEQ multiplex PCR, while the TCRdb copy is restricted to in-frame clones and leaves out a portion. The repertoire holds tens of thousands of clones, with about four fifths as singletons. The source was PBMCs, collected before nivolumab (anti-PD-1) treatment. The receptors shown here come from a person aged 35 to 85 with oral cavity squamous cell carcinoma.

This clone was counted a single time. This sequence joins TRBV4-1 and TRBJ2-1; 9 bases are a match to TRBD2. This CDR3 spans 14 amino acids. The J segment lost 8 bases and the V segment lost 6 bases, leaving 8 bases of the junction unmatched. Germline assignment: CDR1 MGHRA and CDR2 YSYEKL. DNA for the CDR3: TGCGCCAGCAGTCCGGGACTAGCTGCCTATGAGCAGTTCTTC. Residues: CASSPGLAAYEQFF.

V usage is TRBV2 and J usage is TRBJ2-2; TRBD2 matches 8 bases. There are 15 residues in the CDR3. The germline V gene has CDR1 SNHLY and CDR2 FYNNEI. After removal of 5 bases from V and 5 bases from J, the junction contained 7 bases not matched to a gene. The CDR3 spells CASSSSGRRTGELFF. The CDR3 region has the DNA TGTGCCAGCAGTTCCAGCGGGAGAAGGACCGGGGAGCTGTTTTTT.

The rearrangement joins TRBV30 to TRBJ1-4, with D perhaps TRBD1 (5 bases). The CDR3 consists of 14 residues. The germline gives CDR1 GTSNPN, CDR2 SVGIG (reference sequence). Trimming took off 4 bases at V and 4 bases at J, with 13 bases between the two ends. CDR3 DNA: TGTGCCTGGACAGAGGGGTCCCTTAATGAAAAACTGTTTTTT. It translates to CAWTEGSLNEKLFF. The full variable domain, rest sourced from reference TRBV30 and TRBJ1-4, is SQTIHQWPATLVQPVGSPLSLECTVEGTSNPNLYWYRQAAGRGLQLLFYSVGIGQISSEVPQNLSASRPQDRQFILSSKKLLLSDSGFYLCAWTEGSLNEKLFFGSGTQLSVL.

In its sample, this clone was seen a few times. This chain joins TRBV5-1 and TRBJ1-2; D is undetermined. The CDR3 runs to 15 residues. The germline V gene encodes CDR1 SGHRS and CDR2 YFSETQ. V lost 0 bases and J 3 bases, leaving 12 bases between the germline ends. The DNA for the CDR3 is TGCGCCAGCAGCTTGGCGGTATGGGGAGACTATGGCTACACCTTC. Its translation: CASSLAVWGDYGYTF.

The CDR3 nucleotides read TGTGCCAGCAGCCCGCGGGGAGGGACTAGCGGCTACGAGCAGTACTTC. Amino acids: CASSPRGGTSGYEQYF. This chain connects TRBV7-9 to TRBJ2-7, with 11 bases aligning to TRBD2. The junction had 9 bases not matched to a gene; V was cut back by 5 bases and J by 3 bases. Germline values: CDR1 SEHNR, CDR2 FQNEAQ (reference sequence). The CDR3 loop spans 16 amino acids.

V gene TRBV27 combines with J gene TRBJ2-2; 8 bases line up with TRBD1. The CDR3 extends over 18 amino acids. V trimming: 2 bases; J trimming: 1 base; junction bases outside the gene matches: 9. CDR1 and CDR2 from the germline V gene are MNHEY and SMNVEV (reference sequence). The chain's CDR3 is CASSLRVRGQVNTGELFF. The CDR3 DNA is TGTGCCAGCAGTTTAAGAGTGAGGGGACAGGTGAACACCGGGGAGCTGTTTTTT.

V gene TRBV5-1 combines with J gene TRBJ2-2, with D perhaps given as TRBD1 or TRBD2 (6 bases each). The CDR3 covers 18 residues. The germline V gene encodes CDR1 SGHRS and CDR2 YFSETQ. Trimming removed 7 bases from V and 2 bases from J, with 24 bases in between. CDR3 sequence reads: CASRPLWGALPNTGELFF. CDR3 nucleotide sequence: TGCGCCAGCCGGCCCCTGTGGGGGGCTCTTCCCAACACCGGGGAGCTGTTTTTT. Filled out from reference TRBV5-1 and TRBJ2-2, the complete variable domain reads KAGVTQTPRYLIKTRGQQVTLSCSPISGHRSVSWYQQTPGQGLQFLFEYFSETQRNKGNFPGRFSGRQFSNSRSEMNVSTLELGDSALYLCASRPLWGALPNTGELFFGEGSRLTVL.

The chain combines TRBV19 with TRBJ2-7; maybe TRBD1 (5 bases). Germline V lookup: CDR1 LNHDA, CDR2 SQIVND (reference sequence). The V and J ends lost 5 bases and 7 bases respectively, with 18 bases between them. CDR3 length equals 14 residues. This chain's CDR3 is CASSYLGHLREQYF. The CDR3, as DNA: TGTGCCAGTAGTTACCTGGGGCATCTGAGGGAGCAGTACTTC.

The V call is TRBV2, the J call TRBJ2-1, with D maybe TRBD2 (6 bases). CDR1 is SNHLY, CDR2 FYNNEI, per germline. This CDR3 region has 15 residues. V shed 2 bases and J shed 4 bases, with 12 bases lying between them. This chain's CDR3 is CASSESSTRYNEQFF. The CDR3 DNA follows: TGTGCCAGCAGTGAATCCTCGACTAGATACAATGAGCAGTTCTTC.

The rearrangement links TRBV27 to TRBJ1-2; D ambiguous. Trimming took 4 bases from V and 4 from J, leaving 7 bases between them. CDR1 MNHEY and CDR2 SMNVEV come from the germline V gene (reference sequence). The CDR3 runs 12 residues. The CDR3 coding sequence is TGTGCCAGCAGTTCTGTCGGCTATGGCTACACCTTC. It codes for CASSSVGYGYTF.

J is TRBJ1-5 and V is TRBV30, with TRBD1 matching 7 bases. Per germline, CDR1 GTSNPN and CDR2 SVGIG (reference sequence). The CDR3 sequence is 15 residues long. The J segment lost 1 base and the V segment lost 6 bases, leaving 9 bases of the junction unmatched. CDR3 in amino acids: CACQQRGQSNQPQHF. CDR3 nucleotide sequence: TGTGCCTGCCAACAAAGGGGACAGAGCAATCAGCCCCAGCATTTT.

The V gene is TRBV4-2, the J gene TRBJ2-6, with a weak D call TRBD1 (5 bases). The CDR3 consists of 16 residues. The V end was cut by 0 bases, the J end by 0 bases, with 6 bases between. Germline values: CDR1 LGHNA, CDR2 YNFKEQ. The CDR3 bases are TGTGCCAGCAGCCAAGATGACAGCTCTGGGGCCAACGTCCTGACTTTC. It yields the protein CASSQDDSSGANVLTF.

This chain links TRBV13 with TRBJ1-4; D not resolved. V lost 3 bases and J 7 bases, leaving 12 bases between the germline ends. The CDR3 has 14 residues. In germline, CDR1 is PRHDT, CDR2 FYEKMQ (reference sequence). Here the CDR3 reads CASSFPRTSEKLFF. In DNA, the CDR3 is TGTGCCAGCAGCTTTCCTCGGACTTCTGAAAAACTGTTTTTT. Based on the CDR3 plus reference TRBV13 and TRBJ1-4, the full variable domain is AAGVIQSPRHLIKEKRETATLKCYPIPRHDTVYWYQQGPGQDPQFLISFYEKMQSDKGSIPDRFSAQQFSDYHSELNMSSLELGDSALYFCASSFPRTSEKLFFGSGTQLSVL.

The chain carries TRBV6-5 and TRBJ2-3; no firm D call. Germline V lookup: CDR1 MNHEY, CDR2 SVGAGI. The CDR3 loop spans 14 amino acids. V was shortened by 2 bases and J by 0 bases, with 6 bases between the two germline ends. For the CDR3, the DNA is TGTGCCAGCAGTTACCGGGCGAGCACAGATACGCAGTATTTT. Its protein is CASSYRASTDTQYF.

In DNA, the CDR3 is TGTGCCAGCAGCCAAACCTACGAGCAGTACTTC. It translates to CASSQTYEQYF. The chain links TRBV5-5 to TRBJ2-7; no clear D gene. The V gene lost 4 bases and the J gene lost 2 bases, with 4 bases spanning the gap. CDR3 size: 11 residues. CDR1 and CDR2 from the germline V gene are SGHKS and YYEKEE (reference sequence).

The rearrangement joins TRBV29-1 to TRBJ2-1; the D is unclear. Trimming took off 8 bases at V and 1 base at J, with 18 bases between the two ends. Germline V gene data show CDR1 as SQVTM and CDR2 as ANQGSEA. The CDR3 contains 15 residues. CDR3 in DNA: TGCAGCTCGACGAGATTCCCTATATCCTACAATGAGCAGTTCTTC. As protein: CSSTRFPISYNEQFF.

The V call is TRBV19, the J call TRBJ2-7; unclear D gene. This CDR3 is built from 12 residues. V was pared by 8 bases and J by 5 bases, with 13 bases between. Looked up from germline, CDR1 is LNHDA and CDR2 is SQIVND (reference sequence). CDR3 sequence: CASGRTLNEQYF. The DNA for the CDR3 is TGTGCCAGTGGAAGGACCCTTAACGAGCAGTACTTC.

This chain uses TRBV7-3 with TRBJ2-1, with D maybe TRBD2 (5 bases). The V end was cut by 4 bases, the J end by 8 bases, with 9 bases between. The CDR3 contains 12 residues. In germline, CDR1 is SGHTA, CDR2 FQGTGA. The CDR3, as DNA: TGTGCCAGCAGCTCACCCGGGGATGAGCAGTTCTTC. Amino acids: CASSSPGDEQFF.

This sequence joins TRBV30 and TRBJ2-7; D gene uncertain. The CDR3 is 11 amino acids. Per the germline V gene, CDR1 is GTSNPN and CDR2 is SVGIG (reference sequence). Trimming left V 1 base short and J 3 bases short, with 4 bases between. In nucleotides, the CDR3 is TGTGCCTGGAGTGCAAACTACGAGCAGTACTTC. Translation gives CAWSANYEQYF.

The V and J genes are TRBV2 and TRBJ2-5, with 7 bases identical to TRBD2. The V gene end was trimmed by 0 bases and the J gene end by 7 bases; junction bases not matched to a gene: 11. This CDR3 has 16 residues. Germline CDR1 reads SNHLY; CDR2 reads FYNNEI. Here the CDR3 DNA reads TGTGCCAGCAGTGAAGCGCAGGTTTCAGGGAGGGGGACCCAGTACTTC. The encoded protein is CASSEAQVSGRGTQYF. Drawing the rest from reference TRBV2 and TRBJ2-5, the complete variable domain is EPEVTQTPSHQVTQMGQEVILRCVPISNHLYFYWYRQILGQKVEFLVSFYNNEISEKSEIFDDQFSVERPDGSNFTLKIRSTKLEDSAMYFCASSEAQVSGRGTQYFGPGTRLLVL.

The V and J genes are TRBV7-9 and TRBJ1-4, with TRBD1 as a possible D gene (5 bases). CDR1 is SEHNR and CDR2 is FQNEAQ in the germline V gene (reference sequence). CDR3 length: 15 residues. Trimming pared 0 bases from V and 7 bases from J, leaving 12 bases between. The CDR3 DNA reads TGTGCCAGCAGCTTAGCTTTCCAGGGTGGTGAAAAACTGTTTTTT. It yields the protein CASSLAFQGGEKLFF.

The chain is built from TRBV30 and TRBJ1-1, with a weak D call TRBD1 (6 bases). The germline V and J ends were trimmed by 0 bases and 0 bases, with 11 bases remaining between them. This CDR3 spans 15 amino acids. Germline CDR1 is GTSNPN and CDR2 is SVGIG (reference sequence). The CDR3 loop is CAWSVGGPVNTEAFF. The CDR3, as DNA: TGTGCCTGGAGTGTCGGGGGGCCGGTGAACACTGAAGCTTTCTTT.

This clone appeared once. The chain combines TRBV7-6 with TRBJ1-3, with TRBD1 identical over 7 bases. Looked up from germline, CDR1 is SGHVS and CDR2 is FNYEAQ. Germline trimming cut 3 bases from V and 5 bases from J; bases unmatched to any gene: 4. The CDR3 consists of 14 residues. The CDR3 nucleotides read TGTGCCAGCAGCTTTGCGGACAGGCGAAACACCATATATTTT. This codes for CASSFADRRNTIYF.

V usage is TRBV7-2 and J usage is TRBJ2-1; no clear D gene. Trimming removed 5 bases from V and 10 bases from J, with 9 bases in between. The germline CDR1 and CDR2 sequences are SGHTA and FQGNSA. CDR3 length equals 11 residues. CDR3 sequence reads: CASSPYEEQFF. DNA of the CDR3: TGTGCCAGCAGCCCTTATGAGGAGCAGTTCTTC. Full variable domain (outside the CDR3, taken from reference TRBV7-2 and TRBJ2-1): GAGVSQSPSNKVTEKGKDVELRCDPISGHTALYWYRQSLGQGLEFLIYFQGNSAPDKSGLPSDRFSAERTGGSVSTLTIQRTQQEDSAVYLCASSPYEEQFFGPGTRLTVL.

The V call is TRBV2, the J call TRBJ1-5; D is perhaps TRBD1 (5 bases). Trimming left V 6 bases short and J 7 bases short, with 16 bases between. The length of the CDR3 is 14 residues. The germline CDR1 and CDR2 sequences are SNHLY and FYNNEI. The DNA of the CDR3 is TGTGCCAGCAGCGGCTCGTCAGGGAGGCAGCCCCAGCATTTT. Amino acids: CASSGSSGRQPQHF.

The V gene is TRBV5-1, the J gene TRBJ2-5; weak D call: TRBD1 (6 bases). CDR1 and CDR2 (germline): SGHRS, YFSETQ. V lost 4 bases, J lost 5 bases, and 9 bases lay in between. The CDR3 is made up of 12 amino acids. This CDR3 reads CASSTGSETQYF. CDR3 sequence (DNA): TGCGCCAGCAGCACAGGGTCCGAGACCCAGTACTTC.

The sample holds one count of this clone. The rearrangement joins TRBV5-1 to TRBJ2-5, with D perhaps TRBD2 (6 bases). The CDR3 is 15 residues long. V dropped 4 bases and J dropped 5 bases, with 18 bases sitting between them. Germline assignment: CDR1 SGHRS and CDR2 YFSETQ. CDR3 residues: CASSPGGEGWETQYF. Written as DNA, the CDR3 is TGCGCCAGCAGCCCCGGAGGGGAAGGGTGGGAGACCCAGTACTTC.

The table lists this clone with a few counts. The chain links TRBV6-5 to TRBJ1-1, with 7 nucleotides matching TRBD1. V trimming: 4 bases; J trimming: 10 bases; junction bases outside the gene matches: 15. The CDR3 spans 15 residues. Germline lookup yields CDR1 MNHEY and CDR2 SVGAGI. CDR3 in amino acids: CASSSTPGGPISAFF. The CDR3 DNA sequence: TGTGCCAGCAGTTCCACCCCAGGGGGACCTATTTCAGCTTTCTTT.

The chain carries TRBV6-1 and TRBJ1-4; D call uncertain. Looked up from germline, CDR1 is MNHNS and CDR2 is SASEGT. V lost 2 bases and J 5 bases, leaving 9 bases between the germline ends. The CDR3 has 14 residues. This CDR3 is CASSEFGANEKLFF. CDR3 bases: TGTGCCAGCAGTGAATTCGGAGCGAATGAAAAACTGTTTTTT.